A single sample is the source of the 26 T cell receptor beta chains below, sequenced in a study of blood T cell repertoires in COVID-19. TCRdb keeps only in-frame clones here, not all; method: immunoSEQ multiplex PCR. The profile shows about 170,000 clones, around 82% of them singletons. The sequenced sample consisted of peripheral blood. The receptors shown here come from a human donor with acute or convalescent COVID-19. The donor label of this sample is uncertain.

The chain combines TRBV5-8 with TRBJ2-5; D perhaps matches TRBD1 (6 bases). The CDR3 sequence is 12 residues long. The germline V and J ends were trimmed by 4 bases and 5 bases, with 9 bases remaining between them. Germline CDR1 is SGHTS and CDR2 is YDEGEE. CDR3 in amino acids: CASSGGRETQYF. The DNA of the CDR3 is TGTGCCAGCAGCGGGGGCCGGGAGACCCAGTACTTC.

This chain links TRBV10-3 with TRBJ2-2; D uncertain. Trimming took 3 bases from V and 0 from J, leaving 11 bases between them. The length of the CDR3 is 16 residues. Germline-derived CDR1 and CDR2 are ENHRY and SYGVKD. The CDR3 region has the DNA TGTGCCATCAGTGAACAGCTGGCTTCGAACACCGGGGAGCTGTTTTTT. Residues: CAISEQLASNTGELFF.

In DNA form, the CDR3 reads TGTGCCTGGGCCAAAACAGGGGGGTATGGCTACACCTTC. This gives the protein CAWAKTGGYGYTF. The rearrangement uses TRBV30 and TRBJ1-2; 8 bases are shared with TRBD1. The CDR3 has 13 residues. Germline V gene lookup returns CDR1 GTSNPN and CDR2 SVGIG (reference sequence). Trimming cost V 5 bases and J 5 bases; bases outside gene matches: 7.

The rearrangement joins TRBV13 to TRBJ1-4; a possible D gene is TRBD1 (6 bases). Germline assignment: CDR1 PRHDT and CDR2 FYEKMQ (reference sequence). This CDR3 is built from 14 residues. V was pared by 6 bases and J by 5 bases, with 13 bases between. CDR3 sequence (DNA): TGTGCCAGCAGGATCAAGGGGGTGAATGAAAAACTGTTTTTT. Translation: CASRIKGVNEKLFF.

V gene TRBV28 combines with J gene TRBJ1-4; D may be TRBD1 (6 bases). The CDR3 is made up of 16 amino acids. CDR1 and CDR2 (germline): MDHEN, SYDVKM. With 6 bases removed from V and 6 bases from J, the gap between germline ends came to 20 bases. The CDR3 region has the DNA TGTGCCAGCAGCTCTTTGGGGGCCTCGCAGGATGAAAAACTGTTTTTT. As protein: CASSSLGASQDEKLFF.

This chain connects TRBV30 to TRBJ2-5; D is possibly TRBD2 (5 bases). V was pared by 6 bases and J by 5 bases, with 10 bases between. Germline values: CDR1 GTSNPN, CDR2 SVGIG (reference sequence). This CDR3 has 11 amino acids. The chain's CDR3 is CACLAAETQYF. CDR3 DNA: TGTGCCTGTCTAGCAGCGGAGACCCAGTACTTC.

This clone appeared a single time. The chain uses TRBV28 and TRBJ1-6; D perhaps matches TRBD1 (6 bases). Germline CDR1 and CDR2: MDHEN and SYDVKM. CDR3 size: 17 residues. Trimming stripped 3 bases from V and 5 bases from J, with 17 bases between. The CDR3 sequence: CASSFYVFGQNNSPLHF. As DNA, the CDR3 is TGTGCCAGCAGTTTTTACGTCTTCGGACAGAATAATTCACCCCTCCACTTT. Complete variable domain (other parts from reference TRBV28 and TRBJ1-6): DVKVTQSSRYLVKRTGEKVFLECVQDMDHENMFWYRQDPGLGLRLIYFSYDVKMKEKGDIPEGYSVSREKKERFSLILESASTNQTSMYLCASSFYVFGQNNSPLHFGNGTRLTVT.

The chain combines TRBV29-1 with TRBJ2-5, with 10 bases lining up with TRBD1. Per the germline V gene, CDR1 is SQVTM and CDR2 is ANQGSEA. The junction had 6 bases not matched to a gene; V was cut back by 3 bases and J by 5 bases. CDR3 length equals 14 residues. The CDR3 sequence: CSVDRQGARETQYF. The CDR3 nucleotides are TGCAGCGTTGATCGACAGGGGGCAAGGGAGACCCAGTACTTC.

This chain joins TRBV6-5 and TRBJ2-7; the D gene is possibly TRBD1 (5 bases). Trimming cost V 2 bases and J 7 bases, with 18 bases left between them. CDR1 is MNHEY, CDR2 SVGAGI, per germline. There are 15 residues in the CDR3. Written as DNA, the CDR3 is TGTGCCAGCAGTTACGGGATGGGGCGCCGGTCTGAGCAGTACTTC. Translated, it gives CASSYGMGRRSEQYF.

In its sample, this clone was seen a few times. The chain has TRBV5-1 and TRBJ1-3, with a weak D call TRBD1 (5 bases). CDR3 size: 13 residues. Germline-derived CDR1 and CDR2 are SGHRS and YFSETQ. Trimming cost V 3 bases and J 4 bases, with 8 bases left between them. This CDR3 is CASSSSGGNTIYF. Written as DNA, the CDR3 is TGCGCCAGCAGCTCGTCAGGGGGAAACACCATATATTTT.

This clone has more than one count but fewer than ten. The V and J genes are TRBV4-1 and TRBJ2-2; a possible D gene is TRBD2 (5 bases). Per the germline V gene, CDR1 is MGHRA and CDR2 is YSYEKL. This CDR3 contains 18 residues. Trimming pared 4 bases from V and 5 bases from J, leaving 23 bases between. CDR3 nucleotide sequence: TGCGCCAGCAGCCGTGTTGTCGGGGTAGGATATAGTACCGGGGAGCTGTTTTTT. Its translation is CASSRVVGVGYSTGELFF.

This chain uses TRBV6-6 with TRBJ2-2, with D possibly matching TRBD2 (7 bases). Germline V gene lookup returns CDR1 MNHNY and CDR2 SVGAGI (reference sequence). The length of the CDR3 is 20 residues. V was shortened by 5 bases and J by 3 bases, with 28 bases between the two germline ends. The CDR3 reads CASSPRRGGTWVGYTGELFF. In DNA, the CDR3 is TGTGCCAGCAGTCCCCGGAGGGGGGGAACTTGGGTGGGTTACACCGGGGAGCTGTTTTTT.

This clone has only one observation. The CDR3 loop is CATLGGYGYTF. CDR3 bases: TGCGCCACCCTGGGGGGCTATGGCTACACCTTC. This chain joins TRBV10-1 and TRBJ1-2; a weak D match, TRBD1 (5 bases). The CDR3 totals 11 residues. Germline values: CDR1 WNHNN, CDR2 SYGVQD (reference sequence). Trimming stripped 10 bases from V and 4 bases from J, with 10 bases between.

The chain carries TRBV3-1 (or the pseudogene TRBV3-2) and TRBJ1-1; 7 bases line up with TRBD1. V shed 1 base, J shed 11 bases, and the junction held 10 bases outside the gene matches. The CDR3 has 14 amino acids. Germline CDR1 and CDR2: LGHDT and YNNKEL (reference sequence). The CDR3 DNA sequence: TGTGCCAGCAGCCAAGTTGGACAGGCGGGATCGGCTTTCTTT. This sequence encodes CASSQVGQAGSAFF.

This chain uses TRBV11-3 with TRBJ2-1; 7 bases are shared with TRBD2. The CDR3 is 19 amino acids. Germline CDR1 is SGHNT and CDR2 is YENEEA. V shed 0 bases, J shed 3 bases, and the junction held 14 bases outside the gene matches. CDR3 sequence reads: CASSLEGGSGKSRYNEQFF. The CDR3 region has the DNA TGTGCCAGCAGCTTAGAGGGGGGGTCGGGGAAGTCCCGCTACAATGAGCAGTTCTTC.

This chain connects TRBV7-8 to TRBJ1-4; TRBD1 matches at 9 bases. The CDR3 covers 15 residues. The ends lost 5 bases at V and 5 bases at J; junction bases unmatched: 6. In germline, CDR1 is SGHVS, CDR2 FQNEAQ. The CDR3 here is CASSVTGGGNEKLFF. Written as DNA, the CDR3 is TGTGCCAGCAGCGTTACAGGGGGCGGGAATGAAAAACTGTTTTTT.

The V and J genes are TRBV11-3 and TRBJ1-3; 9 positions match TRBD1. The CDR3 runs 17 residues. The germline V gene encodes CDR1 SGHNT and CDR2 YENEEA. Trimming at V came to 7 bases and at J to 0 bases, leaving 10 bases not matched to a gene. The CDR3 coding sequence is TGTGCCAGCATCGGAAACAGGGGGCCGAGCTCTGGAAACACCATATATTTT. Amino acids: CASIGNRGPSSGNTIYF. Supplemented by reference TRBV11-3 and TRBJ1-3, the full variable domain reads EAGVVQSPRYKIIEKKQPVAFWCNPISGHNTLYWYLQNLGQGPELLIRYENEEAVDDSQLPKDRFSAERLKGVDSTLKIQPAELGDSAVYLCASIGNRGPSSGNTIYFGEGSWLTVV.

The chain joins TRBV10-3 to TRBJ1-6; D is unresolved. V shed 0 bases and J shed 6 bases, with 9 bases lying between them. This CDR3 is 15 amino acids long. The V gene's germline CDR1 is ENHRY and CDR2 SYGVKD. The CDR3 coding sequence is TGTGCCATCAGTGAGTCAAACAGAAGTAATTCACCCCTCCACTTT. Its protein is CAISESNRSNSPLHF.

The chain couples TRBV5-1 to TRBJ2-4; TRBD2 agrees at 8 bases. The ends lost 5 bases at V and 1 base at J; junction bases unmatched: 11. The CDR3 runs to 17 residues. Germline V gene sequence: CDR1 SGHRS, CDR2 YFSETQ. This chain's CDR3 is CASSLRGANTAKNIQYF. The CDR3 bases are TGCGCCAGCAGTCTGCGGGGGGCCAATACGGCCAAAAACATTCAGTACTTC.

The gene calls are TRBV30 and TRBJ2-2; D is possibly TRBD1 (6 bases). There are 13 residues in the CDR3. The V gene's germline CDR1 is GTSNPN and CDR2 SVGIG (reference sequence). V shed 1 base and J shed 5 bases, with 8 bases lying between them. The CDR3 region is CAWSGGLTGELFF. The CDR3 nucleotides read TGTGCCTGGAGTGGGGGGCTGACCGGGGAGCTGTTTTTT.

The rearrangement uses TRBV5-6 and TRBJ2-7; D unresolved. V was trimmed by 1 base and J by 2 bases, leaving 13 bases between them. Germline CDR1 is SGHDT and CDR2 is YYEEEE. The CDR3 totals 15 residues. The CDR3 bases are TGTGCCAGCAGCTTGCGACACAGTCTGGCCTACGAGCAGTACTTC. Protein: CASSLRHSLAYEQYF.

CDR3 region: CAWLGGFNPSNYGYTF. In DNA, the CDR3 is TGTGCCTGGCTTGGGGGCTTTAATCCTTCTAACTATGGCTACACCTTC. The chain has TRBV30 and TRBJ1-2; D is possibly TRBD1 (6 bases). Trimming shortened V by 5 bases and J by 0 bases, and 19 bases separated the two germline ends. The germline V gene encodes CDR1 GTSNPN and CDR2 SVGIG (reference sequence). The CDR3 is 16 amino acids.

This sequence joins TRBV27 and TRBJ2-7, with TRBD1 identical over 11 bases. Germline V gives CDR1 MNHEY, CDR2 SMNVEV (reference sequence). Trimming at V came to 5 bases and at J to 0 bases, leaving 0 bases not matched to a gene. The CDR3 runs to 14 residues. The CDR3 coding sequence is TGTGCCAGCAGTGGACAGGGGGCCTCCTACGAGCAGTACTTC. Translation gives CASSGQGASYEQYF.

This clone has more than one count but fewer than ten. This CDR3 reads CAISPRGLAEKLFF. Here the CDR3 DNA reads TGTGCCATCAGTCCCAGGGGGCTAGCTGAAAAACTGTTTTTT. The rearrangement links TRBV10-3 to TRBJ1-4; 8 bases fit TRBD1. J was trimmed by 7 bases and V by 5 bases; bases with no gene match: 6. This CDR3 is built from 14 residues. In germline, CDR1 is ENHRY, CDR2 SYGVKD.

In this sample, this clone turned up a few times. The chain employs TRBV11-2 and TRBJ2-1, with D maybe TRBD2 (6 bases). Per the germline V gene, CDR1 is SGHAT and CDR2 is FQNNGV. V lost 0 bases, J lost 9 bases, and 12 bases lay in between. The CDR3 is 14 residues long. CDR3 bases: TGTGCCAGCAGCTTAGATCGGGAGAGCGGTGAGCAGTTCTTC. Translation gives CASSLDRESGEQFF.

A single count supports this clone. The gene calls are TRBV5-1 and TRBJ2-5, with a tentative D call TRBD1 (6 bases). Germline V gives CDR1 SGHRS, CDR2 YFSETQ. The germline V and J ends were trimmed by 0 bases and 4 bases, with 13 bases remaining between them. The CDR3 has 15 amino acids. CDR3 coding DNA: TGCGCCAGCAGCTTGGGACCACAGACAGGAGAGACCCAGTACTTC. This translates into CASSLGPQTGETQYF.